This passage covers 24 T cell receptor beta chains from one sample sequenced in a study of neoadjuvant nivolumab and ipilimumab in lung cancer. Generated by immunoSEQ multiplex PCR, the TCRdb table keeps only in-frame clones and is missing some. In the table there are under 35,000 clones, 90% of which are singletons. The specimen comprised peripheral blood, sampled after neoadjuvant nivolumab, alone or with ipilimumab, at or shortly before surgery. The receptors shown here come from an adult with non-small cell lung cancer.

In this sample, this clone turned up once. The gene calls are TRBV4-2 and TRBJ2-7, with D perhaps matching TRBD1 (6 bases). This CDR3 is 14 amino acids long. Trimming removed 5 bases from V and 7 bases from J, with 18 bases in between. Germline assignment: CDR1 LGHNA and CDR2 YNFKEQ. The CDR3 is CASSMTGSGQEQYF. CDR3 in DNA: TGTGCCAGCAGCATGACAGGTTCTGGGCAAGAGCAGTACTTC.

The chain has TRBV20-1 and TRBJ2-1; D is ambiguous. CDR1 is DFQATT and CDR2 is SNEGSKA in the germline V gene (reference sequence). The length of the CDR3 is 11 residues. The germline V and J ends were trimmed by 3 bases and 9 bases, with 9 bases remaining between them. Here the CDR3 DNA reads TGCAGTGCTAGTTCCCTGGGTGAGCAGTTCTTC. Protein: CSASSLGEQFF.

This chain connects TRBV29-1 to TRBJ2-1, with D hard to call. Trimming took 0 bases from V and 4 from J, leaving 13 bases between them. The germline gives CDR1 SQVTM, CDR2 ANQGSEA. The CDR3 is 15 residues long. CDR3 sequence reads: CSVEDTASRYNEQFF. For the CDR3, the DNA is TGCAGCGTTGAAGATACAGCGAGTAGGTACAATGAGCAGTTCTTC.

J is TRBJ1-3 and V is TRBV11-3; D call uncertain. The CDR3 sequence is 15 residues long. V dropped 5 bases and J dropped 0 bases, with 11 bases sitting between them. Germline assignment: CDR1 SGHNT and CDR2 YENEEA. CDR3 protein: CASSPGRGSGNTIYF. DNA for the CDR3: TGTGCCAGCAGCCCCGGCCGGGGCTCTGGAAACACCATATATTTT. Using reference TRBV11-3 and TRBJ1-3 for the parts outside the CDR3, the full variable domain is EAGVVQSPRYKIIEKKQPVAFWCNPISGHNTLYWYLQNLGQGPELLIRYENEEAVDDSQLPKDRFSAERLKGVDSTLKIQPAELGDSAVYLCASSPGRGSGNTIYFGEGSWLTVV.

The V and J genes are TRBV15 and TRBJ2-7; the D gene is possibly TRBD2 (6 bases). V gave up 6 bases and J gave up 2 bases, with 11 bases separating them. This CDR3 has 13 amino acids. Germline CDR1 is LNHNV and CDR2 is YYDKDF (reference sequence). The CDR3 sequence is CATRRDGTYEQYF. CDR3 coding DNA: TGTGCCACCAGGCGGGACGGAACCTACGAGCAGTACTTC.

This sequence joins TRBV7-2 and TRBJ2-7; 9 nucleotides agree with TRBD2. Germline loops: CDR1 SGHTA, CDR2 FQGNSA. This CDR3 is built from 15 residues. Trimming removed 5 bases from V and 2 bases from J; junction bases left unmatched: 7. Written as DNA, the CDR3 is TGTGCCAGCAGCCTCGGGACTAGCCTTACCTACGAGCAGTACTTC. It translates to CASSLGTSLTYEQYF.

V usage is TRBV9 and J usage is TRBJ2-1; D may be TRBD2 (6 bases). Germline assignment: CDR1 SGDLS and CDR2 YYNGEE. V lost 4 bases, J lost 8 bases, and 13 bases lay in between. The CDR3 runs to 13 residues. The CDR3, as DNA: TGTGCCAGCAGCAAGACTAGTTTCGATGAGCAGTTCTTC. Its translation is CASSKTSFDEQFF. Together with reference TRBV9 and TRBJ2-1, the CDR3 gives the full variable domain: DSGVTQTPKHLITATGQRVTLRCSPRSGDLSVYWYQQSLDQGLQFLIQYYNGEERAKGNILERFSAQQFPDLHSELNLSSLELGDSALYFCASSKTSFDEQFFGPGTRLTVL.

The chain joins TRBV25-1 to TRBJ2-2; D is unresolved. Germline V gives CDR1 MGHDK, CDR2 SYGVNS. There are 13 residues in the CDR3. Trimming took off 4 bases at V and 5 bases at J, with 8 bases between the two ends. The CDR3 protein is CASSVLDTGELFF. The CDR3, as DNA: TGTGCCAGCAGTGTTTTAGATACCGGGGAGCTGTTTTTT.

J is TRBJ2-2 and V is TRBV10-3; tentative D call: TRBD1 (5 bases). Trimming took off 2 bases at V and 2 bases at J, with 12 bases between the two ends. The CDR3 is 16 amino acids. Per the germline V gene, CDR1 is ENHRY and CDR2 is SYGVKD. CDR3 residues: CAISEESGSNTGELFF. CDR3 bases: TGTGCCATCAGTGAGGAGTCAGGGTCCAACACCGGGGAGCTGTTTTTT.

The genes are TRBV5-6 and TRBJ1-4; D remains unclear. Germline V CDR1 and CDR2: SGHDT, YYEEEE. The CDR3 loop spans 14 amino acids. V was shortened by 4 bases and J by 6 bases, with 13 bases between the two germline ends. The CDR3 loop is CASSPQDLDEKLFF. As DNA, the CDR3 is TGTGCCAGCAGCCCCCAGGATTTGGATGAAAAACTGTTTTTT. Using reference TRBV5-6 and TRBJ1-4 for the parts outside the CDR3, the full variable domain is DAGVTQSPTHLIKTRGQQVTLRCSPKSGHDTVSWYQQALGQGPQFIFQYYEEEERQRGNFPDRFSGHQFPNYSSELNVNALLLGDSALYLCASSPQDLDEKLFFGSGTQLSVL.

The chain employs TRBV6-5 and TRBJ1-5; TRBD1 matches at 7 bases. The V gene's germline CDR1 is MNHEY and CDR2 SVGAGI. The CDR3 runs 14 residues. The junction had 3 bases not matched to a gene; V was cut back by 0 bases and J by 7 bases. The CDR3 loop reads CASSYSRQGQPQHF. Written as DNA, the CDR3 is TGTGCCAGCAGTTACTCTCGACAGGGACAGCCCCAGCATTTT.

This sequence joins TRBV7-8 and TRBJ1-4; the D gene is possibly TRBD1 (5 bases). The length of the CDR3 is 16 residues. The V end was cut by 2 bases, the J end by 0 bases, with 10 bases between. In germline, CDR1 is SGHVS, CDR2 FQNEAQ. The CDR3 nucleotides are TGTGCCAGCAGCTTACCCCGGGACCCAACTAATGAAAAACTGTTTTTT. Amino acid sequence: CASSLPRDPTNEKLFF.

V is TRBV15 and J is TRBJ2-5, with 7 bases aligning to TRBD1. The germline CDR1 and CDR2 sequences are LNHNV and YYDKDF (reference sequence). The CDR3 loop spans 14 amino acids. V trimming: 8 bases; J trimming: 2 bases; junction bases outside the gene matches: 8. This chain's CDR3 is CATRQGRGQETQYF. DNA of the CDR3: TGTGCCACCCGACAGGGACGAGGGCAAGAGACCCAGTACTTC.

This clone was detected only a few times. The CDR3 bases are TGCGCCAGCAGCCGGGGGGAGGTCAATTCACCCCTCCACTTT. Protein sequence: CASSRGEVNSPLHF. The chain links TRBV5-1 to TRBJ1-6; D might be TRBD1 (5 bases). Germline V gives CDR1 SGHRS, CDR2 YFSETQ. V was trimmed by 4 bases and J by 7 bases, leaving 12 bases between them. This CDR3 has 14 amino acids.

This chain links TRBV11-2 with TRBJ2-7, with 7 bases lining up with TRBD1. Unmatched junction bases numbered 5, after V lost 6 bases and J lost 3 bases. Looked up from germline, CDR1 is SGHAT and CDR2 is FQNNGV. This CDR3 spans 13 amino acids. In DNA, the CDR3 is TGTGCCAGCAGTACCGGGACAGACTACGAGCAGTACTTC. It specifies CASSTGTDYEQYF.

The gene calls are TRBV18 and TRBJ1-1, with TRBD1 identical over 10 bases. V lost 1 base, J lost 6 bases, and 5 bases stayed unmatched. The CDR3 has 15 residues. Germline V lookup: CDR1 KGHSH, CDR2 LQKENI. CDR3: CASSPRTGGLAEAFF. CDR3 coding DNA: TGTGCCAGCTCACCACGGACAGGGGGGCTCGCTGAAGCTTTCTTT.

The V call is TRBV5-1, the J call TRBJ2-7; D is undetermined. V was shortened by 0 bases and J by 1 base, with 8 bases between the two germline ends. Looked up from germline, CDR1 is SGHRS and CDR2 is YFSETQ. The CDR3 is 14 residues long. CDR3 in amino acids: CASSLEDASYEQYF. CDR3 in DNA: TGCGCCAGCAGCTTGGAGGACGCGTCCTACGAGCAGTACTTC.

The chain has TRBV28 and TRBJ1-2; D perhaps matches TRBD1 (5 bases). The germline gives CDR1 MDHEN, CDR2 SYDVKM. V shed 8 bases and J shed 4 bases, with 26 bases lying between them. The CDR3 length is 17 residues. DNA of the CDR3: TGTGCCAGCGTACCTTCGGGGGTCGGTCTCTGGGTCTATGGCTACACCTTC. Residues: CASVPSGVGLWVYGYTF.

V usage is TRBV7-9 and J usage is TRBJ1-1, with TRBD1 as a possible D gene (6 bases). The CDR3 is 15 residues long. The germline V gene has CDR1 SEHNR and CDR2 FQNEAQ (reference sequence). V dropped 5 bases and J dropped 1 base, with 14 bases sitting between them. CDR3 loop: CASSPRTDPNTEAFF. The CDR3 nucleotides read TGTGCCAGCAGCCCCAGGACAGACCCGAACACTGAAGCTTTCTTT.

The V call is TRBV18, the J call TRBJ2-5, with D uncertain. CDR1 and CDR2 from the germline V gene are KGHSH and LQKENI. The CDR3 extends over 12 amino acids. The V end was cut by 3 bases, the J end by 2 bases, with 4 bases between. Here the CDR3 reads CASSPVQETQYF. CDR3 nucleotides: TGTGCCAGCTCACCCGTACAAGAGACCCAGTACTTC.

V gene TRBV14 combines with J gene TRBJ2-5, with D possibly being TRBD2 (6 bases). The V end lost 5 bases, the J end lost 5 bases, and 18 bases lay between the germline ends. Looked up from germline, CDR1 is SGHDN and CDR2 is FVKESK. The CDR3 totals 15 residues. The CDR3 reads CASSRWRGDHETQYF. CDR3 DNA: TGTGCCAGCAGCAGGTGGAGGGGCGATCACGAGACCCAGTACTTC.

The chain recombines TRBV6-5 with TRBJ2-7; 7 bases fit TRBD1. The CDR3 has 13 amino acids. CDR1 and CDR2 from the germline V gene are MNHEY and SVGAGI. With 6 bases clipped from V and 5 bases from J, the junction kept 7 bases outside the gene matches. The CDR3 DNA reads TGTGCCAGCAGAGAACAGGGGCTCGACGAGCAGTACTTC. Protein product: CASREQGLDEQYF.

The rearrangement uses TRBV4-1 and TRBJ2-7; 9 bases match TRBD1. The trim removed 4 bases at V and 3 bases at J, leaving 7 bases unmatched. CDR3 size: 15 residues. CDR1 and CDR2 from the germline V gene are MGHRA and YSYEKL. This CDR3 is CASSLGQGDFYEQYF. The CDR3 DNA reads as TGCGCCAGCAGCCTGGGACAGGGTGACTTCTACGAGCAGTACTTC.

The V gene is TRBV29-1, the J gene TRBJ2-1; 10 bases fit TRBD1. Germline CDR1 and CDR2: SQVTM and ANQGSEA. The CDR3 is 14 residues long. The junction had 5 bases not matched to a gene; V was cut back by 5 bases and J by 4 bases. The CDR3 is CSVSGTGVYNEQFF. CDR3 sequence (DNA): TGCAGCGTTTCCGGGACAGGGGTTTACAATGAGCAGTTCTTC.